These 29 T cell receptor beta chains share one sample of origin, sequenced in a study of blood T cell repertoires in COVID-19. Data came from immunoSEQ multiplex PCR; TCRdb stores just in-frame clones and leaves some out. The sample carries some 160,000 clones, approximately 83% recorded once. Sequencing input: peripheral blood. These receptors were collected from a man in his sixties or seventies who had recovered from COVID-19.

The chain uses TRBV11-3 and TRBJ2-2, with a tentative D call TRBD1 (6 bases). This CDR3 contains 16 residues. Germline CDR1 is SGHNT and CDR2 is YENEEA. V was shortened by 0 bases and J by 3 bases, with 11 bases between the two germline ends. CDR3 sequence: CASSLDAGAHTGELFF. The CDR3 bases are TGTGCCAGCAGCTTAGATGCAGGGGCACACACCGGGGAGCTGTTTTTT.

This clone was recorded at least ten times. The chain recombines TRBV2 with TRBJ1-5, with D maybe TRBD1 (5 bases). The V and J ends lost 7 bases and 5 bases respectively, with 12 bases between them. In germline, CDR1 is SNHLY, CDR2 FYNNEI. CDR3 length equals 13 residues. The CDR3, as DNA: TGTGCCAGCATGCGGGACGGCTATCAGCCCCAGCATTTT. This codes for CASMRDGYQPQHF.

The V and J genes are TRBV3-1 (or the pseudogene TRBV3-2) and TRBJ2-6; 11 bases align to TRBD1. This CDR3 comprises 17 residues. The V gene's germline CDR1 is LGHDT and CDR2 YNNKEL (reference sequence). Losses at the gene ends were 4 bases for V and 1 base for J; bases not matched to a gene: 3. CDR3 sequence (DNA): TGTGCCAGCAGCCTTGGGACAGGGGGTTCTGGGGCCAACGTCCTGACTTTC. As protein: CASSLGTGGSGANVLTF.

The rearrangement links TRBV28 to TRBJ1-2; D ambiguous. From germline, CDR1 is MDHEN and CDR2 SYDVKM. Trimming left V 6 bases short and J 4 bases short, with 18 bases between. The CDR3 sequence is 15 residues long. DNA of the CDR3: TGTGCCAGCAGGCGCGCCGGTCGGGGTTTCTATGGCTACACCTTC. Residues: CASRRAGRGFYGYTF.

The gene calls are TRBV28 and TRBJ1-2; perhaps TRBD1 as D (6 bases). The germline V and J ends were trimmed by 5 bases and 5 bases, with 9 bases remaining between them. Looked up from germline, CDR1 is MDHEN and CDR2 is SYDVKM. The CDR3 spans 12 residues. The CDR3 region has the DNA TGTGCCAGCAGTGAAGGACAGTATGGCTACACCTTC. Its translation: CASSEGQYGYTF.

The V call is TRBV12-3 or TRBV12-4, the J call TRBJ1-2, with 8 bases fitting TRBD1. V lost 6 bases, J lost 8 bases, and 5 bases stayed unmatched. This CDR3 contains 12 residues. CDR3 in DNA: TGTGCCAGCAGCTCAAACAGGGGGGGCTACACCTTC. This gives the protein CASSSNRGGYTF.

The chain has TRBV7-8 and TRBJ2-2; 9 bases are a match to TRBD1. With V trimmed by 6 bases and J by 6 bases, 8 bases remained unmatched. Per germline, CDR1 SGHVS and CDR2 FQNEAQ. CDR3 size: 15 residues. CDR3 sequence: CASSFKTGGSGELFF. CDR3 nucleotides: TGTGCCAGCAGTTTTAAGACAGGGGGTTCCGGGGAGCTGTTTTTT.

V is TRBV2 and J is TRBJ2-5; D unclear. The V gene's germline CDR1 is SNHLY and CDR2 FYNNEI. Trimming took 4 bases from V and 3 from J, leaving 6 bases between them. This CDR3 is built from 12 residues. The chain's CDR3 is CASSGAEETQYF. CDR3 nucleotides: TGTGCCAGCAGTGGCGCGGAAGAGACCCAGTACTTC.

The genes are TRBV19 and TRBJ1-1; tentatively, D is TRBD1 (5 bases). Trimming shortened V by 5 bases and J by 9 bases, and 19 bases separated the two germline ends. CDR3 length: 14 residues. Germline V gives CDR1 LNHDA, CDR2 SQIVND (reference sequence). CDR3 protein: CASSPETVLRKAFF. DNA of the CDR3: TGTGCCAGTAGTCCAGAGACAGTCTTGAGGAAAGCTTTCTTT.

V is TRBV5-5 and J is TRBJ2-1; TRBD2 aligns across 10 bases. CDR3 size: 16 residues. Germline CDR1 is SGHKS and CDR2 is YYEKEE (reference sequence). V lost 4 bases and J lost 6; bases outside the gene matches: 10. The CDR3, as DNA: TGTGCCAGCAGCGACTTAGCGGGAGGTGCGTCCAATGAGCAGTTCTTC. This gives the protein CASSDLAGGASNEQFF.

The rearrangement uses TRBV7-9 and TRBJ2-2; D is uncertain. The ends were cut back, 7 bases at V and 2 bases at J, with 17 bases in the middle. The germline V gene has CDR1 SEHNR and CDR2 FQNEAQ (reference sequence). The length of the CDR3 is 16 residues. The CDR3 nucleotides are TGTGCCAGCATACCGAGCCCCTTCCTAAACACCGGGGAGCTGTTTTTT. It encodes CASIPSPFLNTGELFF.

The J gene is TRBJ1-4, the V gene TRBV7-9; D unclear. The germline V gene encodes CDR1 SEHNR and CDR2 FQNEAQ (reference sequence). CDR3 length: 13 residues. The ends were cut back, 8 bases at V and 5 bases at J, with 12 bases in the middle. The CDR3: CASLTVGNEKLFF. The CDR3 nucleotides read TGTGCCAGCCTCACGGTCGGGAATGAAAAACTGTTTTTT.

The chain employs TRBV19 and TRBJ2-2; 9 bases align to TRBD2. This CDR3 region has 16 residues. V lost 4 bases and J lost 2; bases outside the gene matches: 5. Per the germline V gene, CDR1 is LNHDA and CDR2 is SQIVND (reference sequence). The DNA of the CDR3 is TGTGCCAGTAGTACAGAAGCGGGAGGAAACACCGGGGAGCTGTTTTTT. Translating gives CASSTEAGGNTGELFF.

This clone was found a few times. The rearrangement joins TRBV7-2 to TRBJ1-1; no reliable D call. V was shortened by 5 bases and J by 1 base, with 8 bases between the two germline ends. The CDR3 sequence is 13 residues long. Germline CDR1 and CDR2: SGHTA and FQGNSA. The CDR3 coding sequence is TGTGCCAGCAGCCCACAACCGAACACTGAAGCTTTCTTT. It codes for CASSPQPNTEAFF.

This sequence joins TRBV30 and TRBJ1-5, with a weak D call TRBD1 (5 bases). This CDR3 has 13 amino acids. Looked up from germline, CDR1 is GTSNPN and CDR2 is SVGIG (reference sequence). Between the trimmed V and J ends, which lost 2 bases and 6 bases, there was a span of 11 bases. The CDR3 here is CAWSKGVVQPQHF. DNA for the CDR3: TGTGCCTGGAGTAAAGGGGTAGTTCAGCCCCAGCATTTT.

The rearrangement uses TRBV10-3 and TRBJ1-2; 9 nucleotides align to TRBD1. V trimming: 3 bases; J trimming: 4 bases; junction bases outside the gene matches: 6. Germline values: CDR1 ENHRY, CDR2 SYGVKD. The CDR3 spans 15 residues. The CDR3 loop reads CAISEKGQGTYGYTF. The CDR3, as DNA: TGTGCCATCAGTGAAAAGGGACAGGGAACCTATGGCTACACCTTC.

The table lists this clone with a few counts. V gene TRBV18 combines with J gene TRBJ1-1; 8 bases align to TRBD1. The V gene end was trimmed by 6 bases and the J gene end by 1 base; junction bases not matched to a gene: 4. Germline V lookup: CDR1 KGHSH, CDR2 LQKENI. This CDR3 is built from 14 residues. The CDR3 protein is CASSWDRQNTEAFF. Written as DNA, the CDR3 is TGTGCCAGCTCGTGGGACAGGCAGAACACTGAAGCTTTCTTT.

The chain couples TRBV27 to TRBJ2-7, with a possible D match to TRBD1 (5 bases). Trimming removed 5 bases at V and 0 bases at J, with 11 bases between. The CDR3 has 14 amino acids. Germline values: CDR1 MNHEY, CDR2 SMNVEV (reference sequence). CDR3 residues: CASSKGQGSYEQYF. CDR3 sequence (DNA): TGTGCCAGCAGTAAGGGTCAGGGCTCCTACGAGCAGTACTTC.

There are a few counts of this clone. V is TRBV5-1 and J is TRBJ2-2; the match to TRBD1 covers 9 bases. Germline loops: CDR1 SGHRS, CDR2 YFSETQ. J gave up 6 bases and V 4 bases, and 7 bases lay outside the gene matches. This CDR3 has 15 residues. CDR3 DNA sequence: TGCGCCAGCAGCCACGGACAGGGGTCCGCCGGGGAGCTGTTTTTT. It codes for CASSHGQGSAGELFF.

About this clone: This specimen includes other DNA sequences encoding the same CDR3. The V gene is TRBV24-1, the J gene TRBJ2-3; D not certain. Germline lookup yields CDR1 KGHDR and CDR2 SFDVKD. The CDR3 is 15 amino acids. Trimming left V 4 bases short and J 0 bases short, with 10 bases between. This CDR3 is CATSDPGTSTDTQYF. For the CDR3, the DNA is TGTGCCACCAGTGACCCAGGTACAAGCACAGATACGCAGTATTTT.

This sequence joins TRBV27 and TRBJ2-7, with D tentatively TRBD1 (5 bases). Trimming removed 2 bases at V and 1 base at J, with 9 bases between. Germline assignment: CDR1 MNHEY and CDR2 SMNVEV (reference sequence). The CDR3 sequence is 14 residues long. In nucleotides, the CDR3 is TGTGCCAGCAGTTTACAGGGATCTTCCTACGAGCAGTACTTC. Translated, it gives CASSLQGSSYEQYF.

The chain is built from TRBV21-1 and TRBJ1-1; whether TRBD1, the table's D call, matches the DNA was not checked. TRBV21-1 is recorded as a pseudogene. The CDR3 sequence is 15 residues long. In nucleotides, the CDR3 is TGTGCCAGCAGTACTAAATTTTACAGGGCGTACGAAGCTTTCTTT. Amino acid sequence: CASSTKFYRAYEAFF.

V and J are TRBV7-2 and TRBJ2-2; D gene uncertain. Germline V lookup: CDR1 SGHTA, CDR2 FQGNSA. The CDR3 is made up of 14 amino acids. Trimming pared 5 bases from V and 5 bases from J, leaving 12 bases between. The CDR3 nucleotides read TGTGCCAGCAGCGTTCTTCTGCGGACCGGGGAGCTGTTTTTT. Amino acid sequence: CASSVLLRTGELFF. Variable domain in full (rest from reference TRBV7-2 and TRBJ2-2): GAGVSQSPSNKVTEKGKDVELRCDPISGHTALYWYRQSLGQGLEFLIYFQGNSAPDKSGLPSDRFSAERTGGSVSTLTIQRTQQEDSAVYLCASSVLLRTGELFFGEGSRLTVL.

The gene calls are TRBV27 and TRBJ1-5; D ambiguous. V was pared by 0 bases and J by 2 bases, with 5 bases between. Germline CDR1 reads MNHEY; CDR2 reads SMNVEV (reference sequence). The CDR3 is made up of 14 amino acids. CDR3 sequence: CASSLSIGNQPQHF. The CDR3 DNA follows: TGTGCCAGCAGTTTATCCATTGGCAATCAGCCCCAGCATTTT.

The chain has TRBV7-2 and TRBJ1-1; D not certain. Trimming took 2 bases from V and 4 from J, leaving 17 bases between them. The CDR3 has 16 amino acids. Germline CDR1 and CDR2: SGHTA and FQGNSA. CDR3 nucleotide sequence: TGTGCCAGCAGCTTATCACGGGGAGGGATTCCCACTGAAGCTTTCTTT. Its translation is CASSLSRGGIPTEAFF.

The V and J genes are TRBV6-5 and TRBJ2-5; TRBD1 matches 8 bases. The J segment lost 5 bases and the V segment lost 6 bases, leaving 5 bases of the junction unmatched. Germline V gene sequence: CDR1 MNHEY, CDR2 SVGAGI. The CDR3 is 13 residues long. The CDR3 is CASSKRDRETQYF. Written as DNA, the CDR3 is TGTGCCAGCAGCAAACGGGACAGGGAGACCCAGTACTTC.

This clone was observed many times. The chain employs TRBV3-1 (or the pseudogene TRBV3-2) and TRBJ2-3; D possibly corresponds to TRBD2 (6 bases). V lost 0 bases and J 3 bases, leaving 16 bases between the germline ends. In germline, CDR1 is LGHDT, CDR2 YNNKEL (reference sequence). The CDR3 has 17 amino acids. The CDR3: CASSQEGLGEWTDTQYF. DNA of the CDR3: TGTGCCAGCAGCCAAGAGGGACTGGGGGAGTGGACAGATACGCAGTATTTT.

The chain carries TRBV27 and TRBJ1-2; 10 nucleotides align to TRBD1. CDR1 MNHEY and CDR2 SMNVEV come from the germline V gene (reference sequence). The CDR3 contains 16 residues. V shed 1 base, J shed 5 bases, and the junction held 7 bases outside the gene matches. CDR3 amino acids: CASSLLMTGGVYGYTF. The CDR3 nucleotides read TGTGCCAGCAGTTTATTAATGACAGGGGGCGTTTATGGCTACACCTTC.

This clone was observed a single time. V gene TRBV20-1 combines with J gene TRBJ2-1; maybe TRBD2 (6 bases). The CDR3 has 14 amino acids. Germline V gene sequence: CDR1 DFQATT, CDR2 SNEGSKA (reference sequence). The V gene lost 3 bases and the J gene lost 8 bases, with 17 bases spanning the gap. The CDR3 DNA follows: TGCAGTGCTAGTTTCGTCGGGAGCATGGATGAGCAGTTCTTC. Translation: CSASFVGSMDEQFF.